This TCR beta chain was found in a study of T-cell reconstitution after alpha-beta-depleted transplantation in children. V gave up 0 bases and J gave up 0 bases, with 11 bases separating them. Germline CDR1 SGHRS, CDR2 YFSETQ. CDR3 size: 16 residues. It was with unique molecular identifiers that the TCRbeta library was prepared. TCRdb redid the calling of the PCR reads with MiXCR, one entry per CDR3 protein. This repertoire shows about 540,000 distinct CDR3 sequences, approximately 20% found once; its top ten account for around 3.3%. This clonotype was recorded a few times. This sequence joins TRBV5-1 and TRBJ2-3; D is undetermined. Here the sequenced sample was PBMCs from the stem cell graft donor, taken from the stem cell graft. The receptor was isolated from a human donor who donated a stem cell graft to a child with acute lymphoblastic leukemia. The CDR3 here is CASSLVPALSTDTQYF. CDR3 coding DNA: TGCGCCAGCAGCTTGGTACCGGCCTTAAGCACAGATACGCAGTATTTT.